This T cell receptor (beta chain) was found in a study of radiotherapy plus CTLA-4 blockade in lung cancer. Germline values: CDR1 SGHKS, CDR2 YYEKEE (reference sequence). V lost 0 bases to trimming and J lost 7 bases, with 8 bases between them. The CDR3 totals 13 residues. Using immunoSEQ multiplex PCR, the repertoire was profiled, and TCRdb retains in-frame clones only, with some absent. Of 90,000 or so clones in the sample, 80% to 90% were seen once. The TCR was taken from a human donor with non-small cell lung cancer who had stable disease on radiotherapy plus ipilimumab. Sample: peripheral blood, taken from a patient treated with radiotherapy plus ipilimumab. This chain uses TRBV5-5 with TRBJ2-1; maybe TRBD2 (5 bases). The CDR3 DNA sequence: TGTGCCAGCAGCTTGGCCTCGGGGAATGAGCAGTTCTTC. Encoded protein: CASSLASGNEQFF.